This T cell receptor (beta chain) is drawn from a study of T cell responses to AZD1222 COVID-19 vaccine. Clones were read by immunoSEQ multiplex PCR, and TCRdb kept only the in-frame ones, dropping some. This sample has about 67,000 clones, with under 90% found just once. V was pared by 0 bases and J by 0 bases, with 16 bases between. Per germline, CDR1 SGHRS and CDR2 YFSETQ. The CDR3 has 18 amino acids. Sample: peripheral blood, taken on day 0 of AZD1222 vaccination. This chain uses TRBV5-1 with TRBJ1-5, with D maybe TRBD1 (5 bases). This receptor was obtained from an adult in good health. This CDR3 reads CASSLGLGGTYSNQPQHF. The CDR3 nucleotides are TGCGCCAGCAGCTTGGGGCTCGGGGGGACTTATAGCAATCAGCCCCAGCATTTT.